A selection of T cell receptor beta chains follows, all from one sample in a study of OX40 agonist ivuxolimab in advanced cancers. TCRdb's table, derived via immunoSEQ multiplex PCR, lists solely in-frame clones and lacks some. In the table there are under 150,000 clones, roughly 91% of which are singletons. The specimen comprised CD4+ or CD8+ T cells sorted from blood, sampled in a trial of the OX40 agonist ivuxolimab. The receptors come from an adult with an advanced solid tumor such as melanoma, head and neck, liver or kidney cancer. Both conserved end residues are part of each CDR3. The order of the fields is clone size, CDR3 length, J gene, V gene, D gene, CDR3 protein, CDR3 DNA. The D gene is left open where the match is weak. For some rows the clone size is stated as once, few or many, or as a class when expanded; others skip it.

abundance: .; len: 13; j_gene: TRBJ1-4; v_gene: TRBV7-2; d_gene: .; CDR3aa: CASSLGPNEKLFF; CDR3nt: TGTGCCAGCAGCTTAGGGCCCAATGAAAAACTGTTTTTT
abundance: .; len: 18; j_gene: TRBJ2-2; v_gene: TRBV19; d_gene: TRBD2; CDR3aa: CASSIGVAGGPTSGELFF; CDR3nt: TGTGCCAGTAGTATAGGGGTCGCGGGGGGGCCGACGTCCGGGGAGCTGTTTTTT
abundance: once; len: 14; j_gene: TRBJ1-1; v_gene: TRBV7-9; d_gene: TRBD1; CDR3aa: CASKQGELNTEAFF; CDR3nt: TGTGCCAGCAAACAGGGGGAACTGAACACTGAAGCTTTCTTT
abundance: .; len: 16; j_gene: TRBJ2-7; v_gene: TRBV5-6; d_gene: TRBD2; CDR3aa: CASSREGGRVPYEQYF; CDR3nt: TGTGCCAGCAGCCGGGAGGGGGGGCGAGTCCCCTACGAGCAGTACTTC
abundance: .; len: 15; j_gene: TRBJ1-3; v_gene: TRBV7-2; d_gene: .; CDR3aa: CASSPGTSLRNTIYF; CDR3nt: TGTGCCAGCAGCCCTGGGACAAGCCTTCGAAACACCATATATTTT
abundance: .; len: 13; j_gene: TRBJ1-2; v_gene: TRBV2; d_gene: .; CDR3aa: CASSAFGGYGYTF; CDR3nt: TGTGCCAGCAGTGCCTTCGGGGGCTATGGCTACACCTTC
abundance: .; len: 11; j_gene: TRBJ2-7; v_gene: TRBV20-1; d_gene: .; CDR3aa: CSAPLVYEQYF; CDR3nt: TGCAGTGCCCCACTAGTGTACGAGCAGTACTTC
abundance: .; len: 16; j_gene: TRBJ1-2; v_gene: TRBV4-1; d_gene: TRBD1; CDR3aa: CASSQDRTGENYGYTF; CDR3nt: TGCGCCAGCAGCCAAGATAGGACAGGGGAGAACTATGGCTACACCTTC
abundance: once; len: 15; j_gene: TRBJ2-7; v_gene: TRBV5-6; d_gene: .; CDR3aa: CASSLGGTYSYEQYF; CDR3nt: TGTGCCAGCAGCTTGGGGGGCACCTATTCCTACGAGCAGTACTTC
abundance: .; len: 16; j_gene: TRBJ2-7; v_gene: TRBV2; d_gene: TRBD2; CDR3aa: CASRKKKTSGIHEQYF; CDR3nt: TGTGCCAGCAGGAAAAAAAAGACTAGCGGGATCCACGAGCAGTACTTC
abundance: few; len: 14; j_gene: TRBJ1-1; v_gene: TRBV18; d_gene: .; CDR3aa: CASSPPGRNTEAFF; CDR3nt: TGTGCCAGCTCACCACCGGGACGGAACACTGAAGCTTTCTTT
abundance: .; len: 16; j_gene: TRBJ2-3; v_gene: TRBV9; d_gene: TRBD2; CDR3aa: CASSVGPAGAGDTQYF; CDR3nt: TGTGCCAGCAGCGTAGGCCCAGCGGGAGCCGGAGATACGCAGTATTTT
abundance: .; len: 14; j_gene: TRBJ2-1; v_gene: TRBV19; d_gene: TRBD2; CDR3aa: CASSQAGGLGEQFF; CDR3nt: TGTGCCAGTAGTCAAGCGGGAGGGCTTGGTGAGCAGTTCTTC
abundance: .; len: 12; j_gene: TRBJ2-5; v_gene: TRBV7-9; d_gene: .; CDR3aa: CASSPSGETQYF; CDR3nt: TGTGCCAGCAGCCCTTCGGGGGAGACCCAGTACTTC
abundance: .; len: 12; j_gene: TRBJ2-5; v_gene: TRBV19; d_gene: .; CDR3aa: CASSIGGETQYF; CDR3nt: TGTGCCAGTAGTATCGGGGGAGAGACCCAGTACTTC
abundance: .; len: 14; j_gene: TRBJ1-2; v_gene: TRBV4-3; d_gene: TRBD1; CDR3aa: CASSTGTAAYGYTF; CDR3nt: TGCGCCAGCAGCACGGGGACAGCGGCCTATGGCTACACCTTC
abundance: few; len: 18; j_gene: TRBJ2-4; v_gene: TRBV10-1; d_gene: .; CDR3aa: CASRARDTLALAKNIQYF; CDR3nt: TGCGCCAGCAGGGCCAGGGACACACTAGCGCTAGCCAAAAACATTCAGTACTTC
abundance: .; len: 16; j_gene: TRBJ1-3; v_gene: TRBV11-2; d_gene: .; CDR3aa: CASSFGKWGRGNTIYF; CDR3nt: TGTGCCAGCAGCTTCGGCAAGTGGGGCCGTGGAAACACCATATATTTT
abundance: .; len: 15; j_gene: TRBJ1-4; v_gene: TRBV18; d_gene: .; CDR3aa: CASSPGLGSEVKLFF; CDR3nt: TGTGCCAGCTCACCCGGTCTGGGGAGTGAGGTAAAACTGTTTTTT
abundance: .; len: 14; j_gene: TRBJ2-7; v_gene: TRBV11-1; d_gene: .; CDR3aa: CASSPWGENYEQYF; CDR3nt: TGTGCCAGCAGCCCCTGGGGGGAGAACTACGAGCAGTACTTC
abundance: .; len: 16; j_gene: TRBJ2-1; v_gene: TRBV5-1; d_gene: TRBD2; CDR3aa: CASSLTTSGIWNEQFF; CDR3nt: TGCGCCAGCAGCCTTACTACTAGCGGGATTTGGAATGAGCAGTTCTTC
abundance: .; len: 18; j_gene: TRBJ1-1; v_gene: TRBV13; d_gene: .; CDR3aa: CASSHIRTKKGLNTEAFF; CDR3nt: TGTGCCAGCAGCCACATCAGGACAAAGAAGGGCTTAAACACTGAAGCTTTCTTT
abundance: .; len: 15; j_gene: TRBJ1-2; v_gene: TRBV5-5; d_gene: .; CDR3aa: CASSRGGAENYGYTF; CDR3nt: TGTGCCAGCAGCCGTGGGGGGGCCGAGAACTATGGCTACACCTTC
abundance: .; len: 15; j_gene: TRBJ2-7; v_gene: TRBV18; d_gene: TRBD1; CDR3aa: CASSPKSDRAGEQYF; CDR3nt: TGTGCCAGCTCACCGAAGTCGGACAGGGCAGGGGAGCAGTACTTC
abundance: .; len: 18; j_gene: TRBJ2-1; v_gene: TRBV28; d_gene: TRBD2; CDR3aa: CASSPLPWASGRFDEQFF; CDR3nt: TGTGCCAGCAGTCCCCTCCCCTGGGCTAGCGGGAGGTTTGATGAGCAGTTCTTC
abundance: .; len: 16; j_gene: TRBJ2-3; v_gene: TRBV7-2; d_gene: TRBD1; CDR3aa: CASSPRRDRAIDTQYF; CDR3nt: TGTGCCAGCAGCCCCCGTCGGGACAGGGCCATCGATACGCAGTATTTT
abundance: .; len: 16; j_gene: TRBJ1-2; v_gene: TRBV4-3; d_gene: .; CDR3aa: CASSQDVILRADGYTF; CDR3nt: TGCGCCAGCAGCCAAGATGTGATCCTGAGGGCAGATGGCTACACCTTC
abundance: once; len: 16; j_gene: TRBJ1-3; v_gene: TRBV5-1; d_gene: .; CDR3aa: CASSAGRVDSGNTIYF; CDR3nt: TGCGCCAGCAGCGCCGGACGGGTAGACTCTGGAAACACCATATATTTT
abundance: .; len: 14; j_gene: TRBJ2-7; v_gene: TRBV7-9; d_gene: TRBD1; CDR3aa: CASSFSQGSYEQYF; CDR3nt: TGTGCCAGCAGCTTCTCACAGGGGTCCTACGAGCAGTACTTC
abundance: few; len: 14; j_gene: TRBJ1-4; v_gene: TRBV5-1; d_gene: .; CDR3aa: CASKPGGSNEKLFF; CDR3nt: TGCGCCAGCAAGCCTGGGGGGTCTAATGAAAAACTGTTTTTT
abundance: .; len: 13; j_gene: TRBJ2-1; v_gene: TRBV28; d_gene: .; CDR3aa: CASSPYVDNEQFF; CDR3nt: TGTGCCAGCAGTCCTTACGTGGACAATGAGCAGTTCTTC
abundance: .; len: 15; j_gene: TRBJ2-1; v_gene: TRBV28; d_gene: TRBD2; CDR3aa: CASSFPGTSVNEQFF; CDR3nt: TGTGCCAGCTCTTTCCCCGGGACTAGCGTCAATGAGCAGTTCTTC
abundance: .; len: 15; j_gene: TRBJ2-3; v_gene: TRBV19; d_gene: TRBD1; CDR3aa: CASIPGQGYTDTQYF; CDR3nt: TGTGCCAGCATACCGGGACAGGGATACACAGATACGCAGTATTTT
abundance: .; len: 19; j_gene: TRBJ1-6; v_gene: TRBV4-3; d_gene: .; CDR3aa: CASSQDLHKGPFYNSPLHF; CDR3nt: TGCGCCAGCAGCCAAGATCTGCACAAGGGCCCCTTTTATAATTCACCCCTCCACTTT
abundance: once; len: 15; j_gene: TRBJ2-3; v_gene: TRBV7-2; d_gene: TRBD2; CDR3aa: CASRGTSGDTDTQYF; CDR3nt: TGTGCCAGCAGGGGGACTAGTGGAGACACAGATACGCAGTATTTT